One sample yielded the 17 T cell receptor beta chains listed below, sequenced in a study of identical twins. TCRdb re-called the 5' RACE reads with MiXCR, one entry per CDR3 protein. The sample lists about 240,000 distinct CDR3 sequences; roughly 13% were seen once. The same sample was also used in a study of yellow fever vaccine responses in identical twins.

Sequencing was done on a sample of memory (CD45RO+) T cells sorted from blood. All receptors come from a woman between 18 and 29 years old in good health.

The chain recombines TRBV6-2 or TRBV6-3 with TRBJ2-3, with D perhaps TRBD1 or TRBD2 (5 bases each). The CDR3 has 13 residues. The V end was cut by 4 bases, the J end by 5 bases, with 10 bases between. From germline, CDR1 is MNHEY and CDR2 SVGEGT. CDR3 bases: TGTGCCAGCAGTTCGGGGCCGGGAGATACGCAGTATTTT. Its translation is CASSSGPGDTQYF.

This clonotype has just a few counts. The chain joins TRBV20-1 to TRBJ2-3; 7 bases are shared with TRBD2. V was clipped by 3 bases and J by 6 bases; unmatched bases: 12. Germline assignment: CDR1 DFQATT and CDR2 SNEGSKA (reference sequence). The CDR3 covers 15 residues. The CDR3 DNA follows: TGCAGTGCTAGTCGGGAGAGCGGGGTCCTGGATACGCAGTATTTT. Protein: CSASRESGVLDTQYF.

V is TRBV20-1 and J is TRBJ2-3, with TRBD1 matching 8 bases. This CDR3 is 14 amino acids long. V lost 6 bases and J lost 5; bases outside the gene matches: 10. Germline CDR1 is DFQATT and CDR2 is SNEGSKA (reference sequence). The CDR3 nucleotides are TGCAGTGCCAGCAGGACAGGGACAAAAGATACGCAGTATTTT. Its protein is CSASRTGTKDTQYF.

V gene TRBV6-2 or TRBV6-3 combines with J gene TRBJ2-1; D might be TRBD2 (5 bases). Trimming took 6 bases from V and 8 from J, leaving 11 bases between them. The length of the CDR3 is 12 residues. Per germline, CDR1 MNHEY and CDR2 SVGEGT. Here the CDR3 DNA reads TGTGCCAGCAGCCTTAGCGTCTATGAGCAGTTCTTC. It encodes CASSLSVYEQFF.

The CDR3 nucleotides read TGTGCCAGCAGCCAAGTGGGGACTACAGAACATGAGCAGTTCTTC. Protein sequence: CASSQVGTTEHEQFF. This sequence joins TRBV4-2 and TRBJ2-1, with 7 positions matching TRBD2. The CDR3 runs to 15 residues. The trim removed 1 base at V and 8 bases at J, leaving 8 bases unmatched. Germline V gives CDR1 LGHNA, CDR2 YNFKEQ.

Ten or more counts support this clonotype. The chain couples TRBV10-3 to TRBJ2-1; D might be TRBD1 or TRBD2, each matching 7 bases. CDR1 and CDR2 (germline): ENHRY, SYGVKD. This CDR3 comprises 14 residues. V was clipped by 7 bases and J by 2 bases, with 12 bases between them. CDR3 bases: TGTGCCATCACACAGGGGAGGGCCTACAATGAGCAGTTCTTC. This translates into CAITQGRAYNEQFF.

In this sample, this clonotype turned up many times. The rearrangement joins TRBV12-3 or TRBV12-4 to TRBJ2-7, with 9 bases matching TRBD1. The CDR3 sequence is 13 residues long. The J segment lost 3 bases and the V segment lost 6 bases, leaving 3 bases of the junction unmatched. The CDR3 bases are TGTGCCAGCAGGATGACAGGGGGCTACGAGCAGTACTTC. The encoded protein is CASRMTGGYEQYF.

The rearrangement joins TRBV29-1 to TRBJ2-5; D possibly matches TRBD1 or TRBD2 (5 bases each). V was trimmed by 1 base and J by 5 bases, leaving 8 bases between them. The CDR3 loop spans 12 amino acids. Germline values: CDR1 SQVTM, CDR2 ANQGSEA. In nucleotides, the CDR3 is TGCAGCGTTGAAGCGAGGGGCGAGACCCAGTACTTC. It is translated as CSVEARGETQYF.

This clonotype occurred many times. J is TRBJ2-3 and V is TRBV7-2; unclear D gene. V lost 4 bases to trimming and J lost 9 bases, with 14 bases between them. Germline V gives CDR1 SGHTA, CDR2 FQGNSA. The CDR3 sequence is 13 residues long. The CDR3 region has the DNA TGTGCCAGCAGCTCTCAAGACTCACAAACGCAGTATTTT. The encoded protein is CASSSQDSQTQYF.

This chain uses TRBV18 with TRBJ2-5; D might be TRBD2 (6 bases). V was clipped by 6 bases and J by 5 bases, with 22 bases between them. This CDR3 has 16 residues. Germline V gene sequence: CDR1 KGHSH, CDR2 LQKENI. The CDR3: CASSQRRGGYGETQYF. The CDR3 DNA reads TGTGCCAGCTCCCAAAGACGGGGAGGATACGGGGAGACCCAGTACTTC.

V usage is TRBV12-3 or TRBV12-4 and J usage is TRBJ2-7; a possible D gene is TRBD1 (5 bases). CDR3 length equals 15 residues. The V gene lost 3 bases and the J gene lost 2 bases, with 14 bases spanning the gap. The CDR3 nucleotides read TGTGCCAGCAGTTTTAGGTCTGGGGCCCCCTACGAGCAGTACTTC. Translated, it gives CASSFRSGAPYEQYF.

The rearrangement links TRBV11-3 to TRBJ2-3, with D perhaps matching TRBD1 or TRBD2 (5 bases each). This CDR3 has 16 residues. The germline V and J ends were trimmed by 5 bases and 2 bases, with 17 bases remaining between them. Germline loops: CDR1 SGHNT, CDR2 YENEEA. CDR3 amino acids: CASSPQRDPTTDTQYF. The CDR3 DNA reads TGTGCCAGCAGCCCCCAGAGGGACCCCACCACAGATACGCAGTATTTT.

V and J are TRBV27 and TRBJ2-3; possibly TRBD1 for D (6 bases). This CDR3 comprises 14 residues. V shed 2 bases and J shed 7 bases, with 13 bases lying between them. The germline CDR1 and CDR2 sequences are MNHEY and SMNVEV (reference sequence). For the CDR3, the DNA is TGTGCCAGCAGTTTAAGGGACACCACCAATACGCAGTATTTT. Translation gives CASSLRDTTNTQYF.

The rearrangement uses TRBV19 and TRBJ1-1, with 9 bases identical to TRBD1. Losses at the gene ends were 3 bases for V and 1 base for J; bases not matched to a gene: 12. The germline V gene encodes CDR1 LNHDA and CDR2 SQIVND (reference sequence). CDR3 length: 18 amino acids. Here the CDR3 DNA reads TGTGCCAGTAGTATTTTCATAGGGACAGGGAAGCCGAACACTGAAGCTTTCTTT. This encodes CASSIFIGTGKPNTEAFF.

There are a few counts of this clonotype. DNA of the CDR3: TGTGCCAGCAGCCAAATCTGGAGGGGCAATGAGCAGTTCTTC. It codes for CASSQIWRGNEQFF. The J gene is TRBJ2-1, the V gene TRBV3-1, with TRBD2 as a possible D gene (6 bases). Germline V gene sequence: CDR1 LGHDT, CDR2 YNNKEL (reference sequence). V was cut by 2 bases and J by 6 bases, with 11 bases left in between. The CDR3 length is 14 residues.

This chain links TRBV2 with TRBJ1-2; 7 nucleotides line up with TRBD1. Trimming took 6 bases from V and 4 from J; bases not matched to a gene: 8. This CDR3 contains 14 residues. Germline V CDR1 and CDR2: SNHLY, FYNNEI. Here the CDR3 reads CASRGGGEIYGYTF. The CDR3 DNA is TGTGCCAGCAGAGGAGGGGGCGAGATCTATGGCTACACCTTC.

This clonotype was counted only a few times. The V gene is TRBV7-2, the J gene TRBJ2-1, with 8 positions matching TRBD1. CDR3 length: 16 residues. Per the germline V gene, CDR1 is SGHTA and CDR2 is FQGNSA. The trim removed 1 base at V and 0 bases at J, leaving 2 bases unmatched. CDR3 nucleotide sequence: TGTGCCAGCAGCTTAGGGGACAGGAGCTCCTACAATGAGCAGTTCTTC. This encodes CASSLGDRSSYNEQFF.